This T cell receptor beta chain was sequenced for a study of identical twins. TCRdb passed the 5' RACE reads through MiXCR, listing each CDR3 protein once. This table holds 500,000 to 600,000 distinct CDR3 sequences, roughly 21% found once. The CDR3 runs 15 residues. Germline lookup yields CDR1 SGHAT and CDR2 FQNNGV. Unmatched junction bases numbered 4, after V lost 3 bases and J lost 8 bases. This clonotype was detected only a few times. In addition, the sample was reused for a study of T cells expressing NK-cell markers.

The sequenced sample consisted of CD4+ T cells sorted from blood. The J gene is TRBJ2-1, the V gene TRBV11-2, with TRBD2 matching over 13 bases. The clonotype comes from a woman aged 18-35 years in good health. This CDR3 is CASSFGTSGKDEQFF. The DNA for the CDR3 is TGTGCCAGCAGCTTTGGGACTAGCGGGAAGGATGAGCAGTTCTTC.